This T cell receptor (beta chain) was profiled in a study of cytomegalovirus exposure and HLA in healthy donors. The PCR was carried out with 60 Vbeta primers and 13 Jbeta primers. TCRdb's table, derived via immunoSEQ multiplex PCR, lists solely in-frame clones and lacks some. The table lists about 75,000 clones, more than 75% of them singletons, with 1.9% in the top ten. V shed 6 bases and J shed 3 bases, with 16 bases lying between them. The CDR3 totals 15 residues. CDR1 SGHTS and CDR2 YDEGEE come from the germline V gene. The chain joins TRBV5-8 to TRBJ1-5, with D possibly matching TRBD1 (6 bases). The sequence came from a man between 18 and 35 years old in good health and CMV-seronegative. What was sequenced was PBMCs. The CDR3 loop is CASTLGYRANQPQHF. As DNA, the CDR3 is TGTGCCAGCACCCTTGGGTACAGGGCCAATCAGCCCCAGCATTTT.